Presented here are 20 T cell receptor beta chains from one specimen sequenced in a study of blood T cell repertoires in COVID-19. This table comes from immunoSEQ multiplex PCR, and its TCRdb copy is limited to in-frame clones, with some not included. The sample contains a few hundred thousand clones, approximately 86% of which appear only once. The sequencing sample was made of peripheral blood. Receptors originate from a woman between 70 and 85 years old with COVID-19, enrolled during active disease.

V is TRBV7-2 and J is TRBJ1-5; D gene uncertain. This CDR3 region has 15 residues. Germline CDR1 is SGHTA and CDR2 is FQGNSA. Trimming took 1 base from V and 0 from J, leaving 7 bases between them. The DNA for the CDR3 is TGTGCCAGCAGCTTAGACGGTAATAGCAATCAGCCCCAGCATTTT. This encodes CASSLDGNSNQPQHF.

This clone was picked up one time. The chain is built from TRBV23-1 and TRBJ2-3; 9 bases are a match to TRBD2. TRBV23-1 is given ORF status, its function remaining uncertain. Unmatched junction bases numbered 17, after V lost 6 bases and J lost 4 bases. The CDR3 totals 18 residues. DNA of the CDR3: TGCGCCAGCAGCGACGGGCTCAGGCGGGGGGGGCCTCCAGATACGCAGTATTTT. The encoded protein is CASSDGLRRGGPPDTQYF.

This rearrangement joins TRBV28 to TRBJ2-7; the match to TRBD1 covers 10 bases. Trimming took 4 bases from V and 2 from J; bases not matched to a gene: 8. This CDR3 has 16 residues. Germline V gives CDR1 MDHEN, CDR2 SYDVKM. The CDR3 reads CASSSSTGGFPYEQYF. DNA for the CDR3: TGTGCCAGCAGTTCCTCGACAGGGGGCTTCCCCTACGAGCAGTACTTC.

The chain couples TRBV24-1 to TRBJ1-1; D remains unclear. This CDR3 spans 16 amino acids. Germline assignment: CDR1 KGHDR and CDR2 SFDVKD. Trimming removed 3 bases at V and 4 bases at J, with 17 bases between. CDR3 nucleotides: TGTGCCACCAGTGATGGAGGGTTCTTACAGTTCACTGAAGCTTTCTTT. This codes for CATSDGGFLQFTEAFF.

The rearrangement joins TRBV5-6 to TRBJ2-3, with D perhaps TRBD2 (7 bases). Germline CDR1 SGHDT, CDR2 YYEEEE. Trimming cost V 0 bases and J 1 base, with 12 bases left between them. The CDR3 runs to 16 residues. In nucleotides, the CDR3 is TGTGCCAGCAGCTTGGAGGGGGGAGGGGGCACAGATACGCAGTATTTT. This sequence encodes CASSLEGGGGTDTQYF.

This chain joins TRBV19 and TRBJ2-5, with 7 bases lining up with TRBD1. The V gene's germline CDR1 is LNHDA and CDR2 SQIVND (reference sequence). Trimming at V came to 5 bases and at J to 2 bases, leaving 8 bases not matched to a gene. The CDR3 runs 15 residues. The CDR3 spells CASSPGQVRQETQYF. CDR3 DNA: TGTGCCAGTAGTCCAGGACAGGTCAGGCAAGAGACCCAGTACTTC.

The CDR3 DNA follows: TGTGCCTGGAACAGGGGGCTGGCTGAAGCTTTCTTT. This encodes CAWNRGLAEAFF. The chain joins TRBV30 to TRBJ1-1, with TRBD1 matching 9 bases. The CDR3 is 12 amino acids. Germline-derived CDR1 and CDR2 are GTSNPN and SVGIG (reference sequence). The V gene end was trimmed by 4 bases and the J gene end by 6 bases; junction bases not matched to a gene: 3.

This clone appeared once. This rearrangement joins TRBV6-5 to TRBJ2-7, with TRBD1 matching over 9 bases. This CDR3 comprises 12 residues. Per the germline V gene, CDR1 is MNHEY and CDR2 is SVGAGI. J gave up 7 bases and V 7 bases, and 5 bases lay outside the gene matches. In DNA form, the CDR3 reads TGTGCCAGCATCGGGACAGGGACGGAGCAGTACTTC. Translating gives CASIGTGTEQYF.

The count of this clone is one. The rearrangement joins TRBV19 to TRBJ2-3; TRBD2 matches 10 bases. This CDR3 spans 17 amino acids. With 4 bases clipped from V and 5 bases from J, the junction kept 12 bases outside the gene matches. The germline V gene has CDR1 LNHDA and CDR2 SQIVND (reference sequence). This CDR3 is CASSRSSLAGAGDTQYF. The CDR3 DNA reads TGTGCCAGTAGTAGATCCTCGCTAGCGGGGGCCGGAGATACGCAGTATTTT.

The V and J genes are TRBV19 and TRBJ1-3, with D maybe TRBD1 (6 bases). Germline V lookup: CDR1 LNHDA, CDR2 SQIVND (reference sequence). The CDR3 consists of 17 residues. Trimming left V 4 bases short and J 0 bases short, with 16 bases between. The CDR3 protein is CASSKRPGANSGNTIYF. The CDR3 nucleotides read TGTGCCAGTAGTAAACGTCCAGGGGCCAACTCTGGAAACACCATATATTTT. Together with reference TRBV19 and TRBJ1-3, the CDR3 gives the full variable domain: DGGITQSPKYLFRKEGQNVTLSCEQNLNHDAMYWYRQDPGQGLRLIYYSQIVNDFQKGDIAEGYSVSREKKESFPLTVTSAQKNPTAFYLCASSKRPGANSGNTIYFGEGSWLTVV.

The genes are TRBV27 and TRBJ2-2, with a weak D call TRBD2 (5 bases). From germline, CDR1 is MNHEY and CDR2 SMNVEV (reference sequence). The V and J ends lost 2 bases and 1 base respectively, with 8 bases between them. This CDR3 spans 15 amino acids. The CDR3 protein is CASSLIGGNTGELFF. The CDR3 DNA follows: TGTGCCAGCAGTTTAATAGGAGGGAACACCGGGGAGCTGTTTTTT.

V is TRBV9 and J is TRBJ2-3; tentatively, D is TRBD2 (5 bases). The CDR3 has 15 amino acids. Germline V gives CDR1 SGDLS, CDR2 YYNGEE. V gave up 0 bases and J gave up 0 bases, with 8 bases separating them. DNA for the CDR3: TGTGCCAGCAGCGTAGTCGGGGTTAGCACAGATACGCAGTATTTT. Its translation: CASSVVGVSTDTQYF.

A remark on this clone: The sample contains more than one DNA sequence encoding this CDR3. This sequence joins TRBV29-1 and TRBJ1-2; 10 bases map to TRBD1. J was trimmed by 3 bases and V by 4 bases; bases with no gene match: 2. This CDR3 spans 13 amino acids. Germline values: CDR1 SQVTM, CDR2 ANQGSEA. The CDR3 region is CSVGQGADYGYTF. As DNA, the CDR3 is TGCAGCGTTGGACAGGGGGCCGACTATGGCTACACCTTC.

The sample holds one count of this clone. CDR3 region: CATQGLLFMNTEAFF. CDR3 in DNA: TGTGCCACCCAGGGACTCCTTTTCATGAACACTGAAGCTTTCTTT. The rearrangement links TRBV11-2 to TRBJ1-1; possibly TRBD1 for D (5 bases). Germline lookup yields CDR1 SGHAT and CDR2 FQNNGV. The CDR3 covers 15 residues. The V gene lost 10 bases and the J gene lost 0 bases, with 18 bases spanning the gap.

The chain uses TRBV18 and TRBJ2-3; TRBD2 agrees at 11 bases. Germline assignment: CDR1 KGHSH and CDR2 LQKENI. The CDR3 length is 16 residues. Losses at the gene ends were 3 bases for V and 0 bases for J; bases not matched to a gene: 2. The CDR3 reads CASSPLAGGSTDTQYF. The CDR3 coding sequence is TGTGCCAGCTCACCGTTAGCGGGGGGGAGCACAGATACGCAGTATTTT.

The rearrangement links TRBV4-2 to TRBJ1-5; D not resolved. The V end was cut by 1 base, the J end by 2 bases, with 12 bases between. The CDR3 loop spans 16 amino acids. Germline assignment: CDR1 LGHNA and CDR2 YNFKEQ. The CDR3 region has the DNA TGTGCCAGCAGCCAAGGGAGGCTCAGCGGCAATCAGCCCCAGCATTTT. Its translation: CASSQGRLSGNQPQHF.

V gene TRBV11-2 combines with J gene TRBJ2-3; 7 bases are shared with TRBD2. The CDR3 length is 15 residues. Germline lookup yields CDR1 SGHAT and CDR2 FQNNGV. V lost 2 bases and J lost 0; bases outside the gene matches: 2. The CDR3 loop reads CASSLSGESTDTQYF. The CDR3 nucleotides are TGTGCCAGCAGCTTAAGCGGGGAAAGCACAGATACGCAGTATTTT.

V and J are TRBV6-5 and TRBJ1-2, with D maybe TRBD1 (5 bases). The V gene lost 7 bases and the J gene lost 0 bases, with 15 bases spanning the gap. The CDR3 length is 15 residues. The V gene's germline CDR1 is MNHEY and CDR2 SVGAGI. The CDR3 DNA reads TGTGCCAGCACTTTCTCCGGGGGGTCTAACTATGGCTACACCTTC. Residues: CASTFSGGSNYGYTF.

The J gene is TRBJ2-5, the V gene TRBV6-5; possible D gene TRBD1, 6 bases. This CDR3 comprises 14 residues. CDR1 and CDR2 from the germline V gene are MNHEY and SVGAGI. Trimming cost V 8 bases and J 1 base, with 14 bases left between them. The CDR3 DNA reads TGTGCCAGCCGGCCGACAGGTCCCCAAGAGACCCAGTACTTC. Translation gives CASRPTGPQETQYF.

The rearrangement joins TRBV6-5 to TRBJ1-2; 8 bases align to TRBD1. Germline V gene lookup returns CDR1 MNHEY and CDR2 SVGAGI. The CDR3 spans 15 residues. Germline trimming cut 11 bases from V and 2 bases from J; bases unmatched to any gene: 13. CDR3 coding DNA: TGTGCCGTAAGTCCAGGGGGCGTTGGGAACTATGGCTACACCTTC. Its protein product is CAVSPGGVGNYGYTF.